The present TCR beta chain was sequenced within a study of blood T cell repertoires in COVID-19. The wider study: Sources were T cells, B-cell-depleted T cells, or PBMCs; the material itself was cDNA or gDNA.

The CDR3 sequence is 14 residues long. V lost 5 bases and J lost 1, with 11 bases in between. In germline, CDR1 is SEHNR, CDR2 FQNEAQ (reference sequence). Source study methods: Reference gene primer amplification gave estimated nucleated cell counts. Using immunoSEQ multiplex PCR, the repertoire was profiled, and TCRdb retains in-frame clones only, with some absent. Clone size and the V and J calls come from that table; the DNA yielded D and trimming. The sample contains roughly 53,000 clones, around 80% of which appear only once. The genes are TRBV7-9 and TRBJ1-2; D is unresolved. The source material was peripheral blood. The TCR comes from a human donor in a cohort sampled during active COVID-19. The CDR3 DNA reads as TGTGCCAGCAGCCCTTCTGGAGTTAACTATGGCTACACCTTC. Translating it yields CASSPSGVNYGYTF.